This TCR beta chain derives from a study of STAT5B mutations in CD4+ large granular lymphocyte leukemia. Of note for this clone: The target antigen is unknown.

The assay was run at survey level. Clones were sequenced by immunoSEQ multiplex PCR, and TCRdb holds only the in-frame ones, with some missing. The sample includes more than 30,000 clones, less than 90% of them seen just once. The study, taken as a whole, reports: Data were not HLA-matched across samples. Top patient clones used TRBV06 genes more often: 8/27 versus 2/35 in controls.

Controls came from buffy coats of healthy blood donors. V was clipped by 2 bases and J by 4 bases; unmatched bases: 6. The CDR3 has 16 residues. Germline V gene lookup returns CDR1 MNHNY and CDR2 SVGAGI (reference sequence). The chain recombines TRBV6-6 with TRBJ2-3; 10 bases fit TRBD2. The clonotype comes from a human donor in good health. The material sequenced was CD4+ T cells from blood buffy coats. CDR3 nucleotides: TGTGCCAGCAGTTACCCAAGCGGGAGGGCCCCAGATACGCAGTATTTT. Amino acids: CASSYPSGRAPDTQYF.